This T cell receptor (beta chain) was found in a study of Tregs in tolerant kidney transplant recipients. Study-wide findings and caveats: Nucleotide sequences could not be compared across some patients' samples due to primer changes.

On this clone: Its antigen remains unidentified. Coverage ceases 3 residues before the CDR3 finishes, and the germline J gene fills in the end.

TCRdb's table, derived via immunoSEQ multiplex PCR, lists solely in-frame clones and lacks some. Its table lists 50,000 to 65,000 clones. CDR1 LNHDA and CDR2 SQIVND come from the germline V gene (reference sequence). This CDR3 region has 17 residues. Germline trimming cut 0 bases from V and 8 bases from J; bases unmatched to any gene: 13. The chain links TRBV19 to TRBJ2-3, with 8 bases aligning to TRBD2. Source: CD4+ T cells from blood, taken before the transplant. The TCR sequence derives from a human donor who received a combined kidney and bone marrow transplant. CDR3 sequence: CASSIDLAGTRAGTQYF. CDR3 DNA, as far as it was read: TGTGCCAGTAGTATAGATTTAGCGGGGACCCGGGCCGGTACG. The variable domain in full, with the rest retrieved from reference TRBV19 and TRBJ2-3, is DGGITQSPKYLFRKEGQNVTLSCEQNLNHDAMYWYRQDPGQGLRLIYYSQIVNDFQKGDIAEGYSVSREKKESFPLTVTSAQKNPTAFYLCASSIDLAGTRAGTQYFGPGTRLTVL.